This T cell receptor beta chain was identified in a study of control samples from healthy donors and cancer patients. TCRdb's table, derived via immunoSEQ multiplex PCR, lists solely in-frame clones and lacks some. Among some 80,000 clones listed, 92% were seen once. This CDR3 region has 15 residues. Germline V gives CDR1 SQVTM, CDR2 ANQGSEA. V trimming: 4 bases; J trimming: 8 bases; junction bases outside the gene matches: 14. Input material: blood. This chain connects TRBV29-1 to TRBJ2-1, with TRBD2 identical over 7 bases. This TCR was recovered from a woman aged 60 to 75 in good health. CDR3 nucleotide sequence: TGCAGCGTTGTCCACTGGACTAGGGCGAGCGATGAGCAGTTCTTC. This gives the protein CSVVHWTRASDEQFF.